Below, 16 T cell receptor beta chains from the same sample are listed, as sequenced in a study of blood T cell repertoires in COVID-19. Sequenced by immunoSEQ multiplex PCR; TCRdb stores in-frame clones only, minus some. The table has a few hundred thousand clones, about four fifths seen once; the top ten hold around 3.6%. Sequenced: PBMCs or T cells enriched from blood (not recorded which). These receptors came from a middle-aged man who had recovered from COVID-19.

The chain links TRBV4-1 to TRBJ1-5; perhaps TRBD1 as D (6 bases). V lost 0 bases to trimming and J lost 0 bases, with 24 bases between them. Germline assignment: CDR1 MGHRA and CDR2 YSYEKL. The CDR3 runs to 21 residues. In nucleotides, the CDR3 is TGCGCCAGCAGCCAAGATGGCCGGGACACGGCGATGAGGGGTAGCAATCAGCCCCAGCATTTT. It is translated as CASSQDGRDTAMRGSNQPQHF.

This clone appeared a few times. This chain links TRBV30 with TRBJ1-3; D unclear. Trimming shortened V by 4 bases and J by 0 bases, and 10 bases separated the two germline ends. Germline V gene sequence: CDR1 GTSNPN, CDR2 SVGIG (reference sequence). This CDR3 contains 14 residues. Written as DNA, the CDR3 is TGTGCCTGGACGGAGGGCTTCTCTGGAAACACCATATATTTT. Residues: CAWTEGFSGNTIYF.

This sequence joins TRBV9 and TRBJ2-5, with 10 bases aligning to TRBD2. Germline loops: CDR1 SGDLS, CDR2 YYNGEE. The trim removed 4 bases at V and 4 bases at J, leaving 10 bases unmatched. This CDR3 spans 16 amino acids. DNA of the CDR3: TGTGCCAGCAGCCCGCGACTAGCGGGCGTAGGAGAGACCCAGTACTTC. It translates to CASSPRLAGVGETQYF.

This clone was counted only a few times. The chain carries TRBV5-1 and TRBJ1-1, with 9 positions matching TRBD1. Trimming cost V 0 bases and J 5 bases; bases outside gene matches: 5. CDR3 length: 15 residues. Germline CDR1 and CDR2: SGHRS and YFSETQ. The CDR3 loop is CASSLDRGPGTEAFF. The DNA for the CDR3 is TGCGCCAGCAGCTTGGACAGGGGGCCGGGGACTGAAGCTTTCTTT.

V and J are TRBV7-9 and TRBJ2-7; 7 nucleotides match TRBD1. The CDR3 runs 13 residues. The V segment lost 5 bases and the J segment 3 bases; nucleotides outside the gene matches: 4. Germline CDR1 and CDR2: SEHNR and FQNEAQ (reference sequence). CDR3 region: CASSNRDSYEQYF. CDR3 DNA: TGTGCCAGCAGCAACCGGGACAGCTACGAGCAGTACTTC. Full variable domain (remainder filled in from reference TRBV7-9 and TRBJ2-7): DTGVSQNPRHKITKRGQNVTFRCDPISEHNRLYWYRQTLGQGPEFLTYFQNEAQLEKSRLLSDRFSAERPKGSFSTLEIQRTEQGDSAMYLCASSNRDSYEQYFGPGTRLTVT.

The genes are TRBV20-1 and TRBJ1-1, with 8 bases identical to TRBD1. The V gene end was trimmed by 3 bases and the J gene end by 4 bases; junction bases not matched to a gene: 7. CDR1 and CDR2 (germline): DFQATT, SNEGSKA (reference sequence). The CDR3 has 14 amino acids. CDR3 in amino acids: CSASRTGTGTEAFF. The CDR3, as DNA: TGCAGTGCTAGTCGGACAGGGACAGGCACTGAAGCTTTCTTT.

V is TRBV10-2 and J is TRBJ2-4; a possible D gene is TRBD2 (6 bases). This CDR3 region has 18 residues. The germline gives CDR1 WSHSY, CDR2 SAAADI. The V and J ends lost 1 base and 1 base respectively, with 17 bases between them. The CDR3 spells CASSEFGGVGGAKNIQYF. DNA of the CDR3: TGCGCCAGCAGTGAGTTCGGAGGGGTTGGCGGGGCCAAAAACATTCAGTACTTC.

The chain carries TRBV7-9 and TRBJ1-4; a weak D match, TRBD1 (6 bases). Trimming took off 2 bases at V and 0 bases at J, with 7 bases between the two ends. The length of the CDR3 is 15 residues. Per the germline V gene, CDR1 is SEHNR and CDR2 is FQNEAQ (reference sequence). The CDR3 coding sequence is TGTGCCAGCAGCTTATCAGGGGCAACTAATGAAAAACTGTTTTTT. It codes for CASSLSGATNEKLFF.

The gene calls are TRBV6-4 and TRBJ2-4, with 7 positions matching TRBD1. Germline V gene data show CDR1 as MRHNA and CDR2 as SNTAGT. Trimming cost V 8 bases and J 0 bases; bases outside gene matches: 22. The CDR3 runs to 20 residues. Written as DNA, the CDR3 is TGTGCCAGCGTTATTGAGGGGGCAAGCCTAGGAAGGCTAGCCAAAAACATTCAGTACTTC. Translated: CASVIEGASLGRLAKNIQYF.

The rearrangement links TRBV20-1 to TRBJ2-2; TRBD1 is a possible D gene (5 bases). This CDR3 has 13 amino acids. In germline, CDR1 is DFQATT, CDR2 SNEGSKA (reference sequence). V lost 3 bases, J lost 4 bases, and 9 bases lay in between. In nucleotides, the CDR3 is TGCAGTGCTAGTCCCGACAGCACCGGGGAGCTGTTTTTT. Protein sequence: CSASPDSTGELFF.

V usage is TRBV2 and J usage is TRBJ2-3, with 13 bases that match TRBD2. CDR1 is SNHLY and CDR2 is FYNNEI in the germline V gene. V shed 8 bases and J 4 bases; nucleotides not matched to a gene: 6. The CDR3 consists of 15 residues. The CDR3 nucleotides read TGTGCCAGCGGGAGACTAGCGGGAGGTGCAGATACGCAGTATTTT. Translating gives CASGRLAGGADTQYF.

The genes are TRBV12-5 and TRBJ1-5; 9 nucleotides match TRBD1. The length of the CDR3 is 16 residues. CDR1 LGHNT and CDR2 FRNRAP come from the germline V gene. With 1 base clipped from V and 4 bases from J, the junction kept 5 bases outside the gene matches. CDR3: CASGLDSGTGNQPQHF. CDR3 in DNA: TGTGCTAGTGGTTTGGACTCCGGGACAGGGAATCAGCCCCAGCATTTT. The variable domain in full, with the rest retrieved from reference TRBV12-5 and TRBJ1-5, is DARVTQTPRHKVTEMGQEVTMRCQPILGHNTVFWYRQTMMQGLELLAYFRNRAPLDDSGMPKDRFSAEMPDATLATLKIQPSEPRDSAVYFCASGLDSGTGNQPQHFGDGTRLSIL.

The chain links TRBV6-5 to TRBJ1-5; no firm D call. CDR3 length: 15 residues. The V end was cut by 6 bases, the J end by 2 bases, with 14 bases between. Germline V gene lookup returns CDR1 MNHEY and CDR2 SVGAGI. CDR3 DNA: TGTGCCAGCAGCGCATCAGGCGTAGGCAATCAGCCCCAGCATTTT. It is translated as CASSASGVGNQPQHF.

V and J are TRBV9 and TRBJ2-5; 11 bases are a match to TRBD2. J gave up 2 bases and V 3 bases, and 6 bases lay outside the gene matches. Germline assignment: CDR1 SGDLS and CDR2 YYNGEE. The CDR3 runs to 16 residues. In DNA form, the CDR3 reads TGTGCCAGCAGCGGTCTGGGGACTAGCGGACAAGAGACCCAGTACTTC. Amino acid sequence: CASSGLGTSGQETQYF.

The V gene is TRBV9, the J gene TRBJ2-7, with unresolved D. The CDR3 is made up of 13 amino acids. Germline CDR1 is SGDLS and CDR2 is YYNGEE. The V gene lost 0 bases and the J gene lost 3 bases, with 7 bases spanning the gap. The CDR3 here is CASSVDGGYEQYF. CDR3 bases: TGTGCCAGCAGCGTAGACGGCGGCTACGAGCAGTACTTC.

The CDR3 DNA is TGCGCCAGCAGCTTGGAGTCGGGGGACACTGAAGCTTTCTTT. The encoded protein is CASSLESGDTEAFF. V and J are TRBV5-1 and TRBJ1-1; a possible D gene is TRBD1 (5 bases). Germline CDR1 SGHRS, CDR2 YFSETQ. The ends were cut back, 0 bases at V and 3 bases at J, with 9 bases in the middle. The CDR3 runs to 14 residues. Full variable domain (outside the CDR3, taken from reference TRBV5-1 and TRBJ1-1): KAGVTQTPRYLIKTRGQQVTLSCSPISGHRSVSWYQQTPGQGLQFLFEYFSETQRNKGNFPGRFSGRQFSNSRSEMNVSTLELGDSALYLCASSLESGDTEAFFGQGTRLTVV.